The 3 T cell receptor beta chains listed next were all sequenced from one sample in a study of regulatory T cells in long-lasting Graves disease. Investigators prepared the TCR beta libraries by applying iRepertoire HTBI primers and Arm-PCR of CDR3 regions. TCRdb passed the multiplex PCR reads through MiXCR, listing each CDR3 protein once. The profile shows roughly 450,000 distinct CDR3 sequences, about 20% of them singletons. Time point denoted: persistent/refractory GD, antithyroid drugs over 5 years with positive TRAb. The authors made the TCR library using RNA they extracted from PBMCs. Specimen: peripheral blood mononuclear cells (PBMCs), collected when the disease was refractory, from a patient treated with antithyroid drugs. These TCRs come from a female donor with Graves disease.

This clonotype was found a few times. The V gene is TRBV28, the J gene TRBJ2-7; D gene ambiguous. The CDR3 covers 12 residues. The V end lost 1 base, the J end lost 3 bases, and 4 bases lay between the germline ends. The germline V gene encodes CDR1 MDHEN and CDR2 SYDVKM. The DNA of the CDR3 is TGTGCCAGCAGTTTATATAACTACGAGCAGTACTTC. It yields the protein CASSLYNYEQYF.

This clonotype was seen a handful of times. The chain recombines TRBV29-1 with TRBJ2-5; possibly TRBD1 for D (6 bases). V shed 4 bases and J shed 5 bases, with 14 bases lying between them. In germline, CDR1 is SQVTM, CDR2 ANQGSEA. The CDR3 has 13 residues. CDR3 sequence reads: CSVGPQGLETQYF. The CDR3 DNA follows: TGCAGCGTTGGGCCACAGGGTTTGGAGACCCAGTACTTC.

With respect to this clonotype: Relative to the germline gene, one junction end is altered; a read error may explain this. The chain's CDR3 is CASSLRGEWETQYF. The DNA for the CDR3 is TGTGCCAGCAGTCTCCGAGGGGAGTGGGAGACCCAGTACTTC. The V gene is TRBV10-3, the J gene TRBJ2-5; D is tentatively TRBD1 or TRBD2 (5 bases each). Looked up from germline, CDR1 is ENHRY and CDR2 is SYGVKD. The CDR3 covers 14 residues.